This is a list of T cell receptor beta chains from one sample in a study of T cell repertoires in cytomegalovirus infection. Their specific antigens are unknown. TCRdb reanalysed the reads using MiXCR and keeps one entry per CDR3 protein. The repertoire consists of about 830,000 distinct CDR3 sequences, with around a third occurring once and the leading ten covering under 15%. Material: cultured CD8+ T cells from PBMCs, obtained from culture after CMV antigen stimulation. Receptors originate from a human donor in good health (CMV status not recorded). Some clones in this sample may be carry-over from other donors' samples. The CDR3 runs from the conserved cysteine through the conserved F or W. A D gene is named only where the DNA matches it firmly. Rows may omit the clone size; those that give it use once, few, many or a size class.

V	size	J	D	DNA	CDR3
TRBV6-2/TRBV6-3	NA	TRBJ1-1	TRBD1	TGTGCCAGCAGTCCTTGGGACAGAGCGAACACTGAAGCTTTCTTT	CASSPWDRANTEAFF
TRBV27	NA	TRBJ1-1	NA	TGTGCCAGCAGTTTAATGGTCACCAACACTGAAGCTTTCTTT	CASSLMVTNTEAFF
TRBV7-3	few	TRBJ2-1	TRBD2	TGTGCCAGCAGCCAAGCGGGGGGGCCGTCCTACAATGAGCAGTTCTTC	CASSQAGGPSYNEQFF
TRBV7-2	many	TRBJ2-1	TRBD2	TGTGCCAGCAGCGTGACTAGCGGGGGGGCCTACTCCTACAATGAGCAGTTCTTC	CASSVTSGGAYSYNEQFF
TRBV6-6	NA	TRBJ2-1	NA	TGTGCCAGCAGTTACTGGACCCAGACACCCAATGAGCAGTTCTTC	CASSYWTQTPNEQFF
TRBV4-3	NA	TRBJ1-2	TRBD1	TGCGCCAACAGCCACCCAGAGGGACAGCACTATGGCTACACCTTC	CANSHPEGQHYGYTF
TRBV12-3/TRBV12-4	few	TRBJ1-5	NA	TGTGCCAGCAGTTTCCTCGGGGTTAGGCAGCCCCAGCATTTT	CASSFLGVRQPQHF
TRBV18	few	TRBJ1-5	NA	TGTGCCAGCTCACCATCCCGAGCCCACAATCAGCCCCAGCATTTT	CASSPSRAHNQPQHF
TRBV3-1	NA	TRBJ1-2	NA	TGTGCCAGCAGCCAAGATCTTAAGGGAACAACTCCTAACTATGGCTACACCTTC	CASSQDLKGTTPNYGYTF
TRBV28	NA	TRBJ2-1	NA	TGTGCCAGCAGTTTAATTCGGCAGAAGATCAATGAGCAGTTCTTC	CASSLIRQKINEQFF
TRBV6-2/TRBV6-3	NA	TRBJ1-1	NA	TGTGCCGGCGGGGGCGCGGGTACTGAAGCTTTCTTT	CAGGGAGTEAFF
TRBV5-1	NA	TRBJ2-1	TRBD1	TGCGCCAGCAGCTTGCCGGTCGATATGCGGGACAGGGGGTCCTATGAGCAGTTCTTC	CASSLPVDMRDRGSYEQFF
TRBV7-2	NA	TRBJ2-1	TRBD2	TGTGCCAGCAGCTTTCCCGTTGGGACTAGCTACAATGAGCAGTTCTTC	CASSFPVGTSYNEQFF
TRBV14	few	TRBJ2-5	NA	TGTGCCAGCAGCCAAGATATGATTGAGGCCCAGTACTTC	CASSQDMIEAQYF
TRBV6-5	NA	TRBJ2-7	NA	TGTGCCAGCAGTGGGGGACTGCACGTGGAGCAGTACTTC	CASSGGLHVEQYF
TRBV6-5	few	TRBJ1-5	NA	TGTGCCAGCAGTTACTCGATCGGACCAAATCAGCCCCAGCATTTT	CASSYSIGPNQPQHF
TRBV9	NA	TRBJ2-1	NA	TGTGCCAGCAGCGCAACCTCGCTGAGCTCCTACAATGAGCAGTTCTTC	CASSATSLSSYNEQFF
TRBV6-1	few	TRBJ1-1	TRBD1	TGTGCCAGCAGTGAATGGACAGGGGTGACTGAAGCTTTCTTT	CASSEWTGVTEAFF
TRBV7-6	NA	TRBJ2-3	NA	TGTGTCAGCAGCTTAGGAGGGTCGGTAGATACGCAGTATTTT	CVSSLGGSVDTQYF
TRBV7-6	many	TRBJ2-2	NA	TGTGCCAGCAGCTTAGCGGGGCTGGGGAACACCGGGGAGCTGTTTTTT	CASSLAGLGNTGELFF
TRBV12-3/TRBV12-4	NA	TRBJ1-2	NA	TGTGCCAGCAGTTCAACCGGGACGGATGGCTACACCTTC	CASSSTGTDGYTF
TRBV28	NA	TRBJ2-3	TRBD2	TGTGCCAGCAGCTCTGTCCTTTTTAGCGGGGGGGCCGAACGCACAGATACGCAGTATTTT	CASSSVLFSGGAERTDTQYF
TRBV19	NA	TRBJ1-2	NA	TGTGCCAGTACCGACTGGGGTCGAGGCTACACCTTC	CASTDWGRGYTF
TRBV6-6	many	TRBJ2-1	NA	TGTGCCAGTGGGGGTAGCTCCTACAATGAGCAGTTCTTC	CASGGSSYNEQFF
TRBV6-2/TRBV6-3	many	TRBJ1-1	NA	TGTGCCAGCAGTTACACTAACACTGAAGCTTTCTTT	CASSYTNTEAFF
TRBV20-1	NA	TRBJ2-5	TRBD1	TGCAGTGCTCATAACCGGGACAGGGTGCGAGAGACCCAGTACTTC	CSAHNRDRVRETQYF
TRBV29-1	once	TRBJ1-1	TRBD1	TGCAGCGTATACAGGGGGAACACTGAAGCTTTCTTT	CSVYRGNTEAFF
TRBV27	NA	TRBJ1-5	TRBD1	TGTGCCAGCAGTTTTGGGCAGGGGGGCTATCAGCCCCAGCATTTT	CASSFGQGGYQPQHF
TRBV12-5	few	TRBJ2-3	NA	TGTGCTAGTGGTTTGGTTCGGGGGCGTTTCACAGATACGCAGTATTTT	CASGLVRGRFTDTQYF
TRBV11-2	few	TRBJ2-7	NA	TGTGCCAGCAGCTCCTGGACCACGGGCAACGAGCAGTACTTC	CASSSWTTGNEQYF